Listed here is a single T cell receptor beta chain. This sample was included in a study of blood T cell repertoires in COVID-19. Study overall: T cells, B-cell-depleted T cells, or PBMCs supplied cDNA or gDNA.

Germline assignment: CDR1 LNHNV and CDR2 YYDKDF (reference sequence). V lost 3 bases, J lost 4 bases, and 10 bases lay in between. The CDR3 is 14 residues long. Original handling: Nucleated cell number was recorded as an estimate derived from reference gene primer amplification. Assay: immunoSEQ multiplex PCR; the TCRdb copy retains only in-frame clones and omits some. That table is the source of V, J and clone size, and D and trimming were worked out from the DNA. The table lists about 210,000 clones, approximately 85% of them singletons. Seattle patients were enrolled during active infection and followed longitudinally.

This TCR derives from a woman between 65 and 79 years old with COVID-19, enrolled during active disease. Sequencing was carried out using peripheral blood. The chain recombines TRBV15 with TRBJ1-5; the D gene is possibly TRBD1 (5 bases). Here the CDR3 reads CATSSRTRNQPQHF. DNA of the CDR3: TGTGCCACCAGCAGCAGGACAAGAAATCAGCCCCAGCATTTT.